These T cell receptor beta chains were read from a single sample in a study of graft-versus-host responses after intestinal transplantation. Measured with immunoSEQ multiplex PCR; TCRdb has only the in-frame clones, and not every one. The sample consists of about 100,000 clones, roughly 84% of them appearing once. Their antigen targets remain unknown. Sequenced here: unstimulated CD4+ T cells sorted from spleen or lymph node cells, sampled before transplant. Receptor source: a human donor who was the organ donor for an intestinal transplant. The CDR3 runs from the conserved cysteine through the conserved F or W.

j_gene: TRBJ2-7
v_gene: TRBV5-1
CDR3aa: CASRNEGTYEQYF

j_gene: TRBJ1-3
v_gene: TRBV21-1
CDR3aa: CASSKAGDRGEGNTIYF

j_gene: TRBJ1-3
v_gene: TRBV5-4
CDR3aa: CASSLGIQDSGNTIYF

j_gene: TRBJ1-3
v_gene: TRBV7-8
CDR3aa: CASSLGQGSGNTIYF

j_gene: TRBJ2-1
v_gene: TRBV2
CDR3aa: CASSEALRGNEQFF

j_gene: TRBJ1-2
v_gene: TRBV11-2
CDR3aa: CASSLVGTLSDYGYTF

j_gene: TRBJ1-2
v_gene: TRBV18
CDR3aa: CASSPQGSGQTNYGYTF

j_gene: TRBJ1-5
v_gene: TRBV4-1
CDR3aa: CASSQVIPRGRSLIQPQHF

j_gene: TRBJ2-5
v_gene: TRBV5-1
CDR3aa: CASSYGTDRGIPQETQYF

j_gene: TRBJ2-5
v_gene: TRBV10-2
CDR3aa: CATAGGAETQYF

j_gene: TRBJ2-7
v_gene: TRBV6-6
CDR3aa: CASSYRDEQYF

j_gene: TRBJ1-1
v_gene: TRBV11-1
CDR3aa: CASSAGYDRNTEAFF

j_gene: TRBJ1-6
v_gene: TRBV10-2
CDR3aa: CASKASTGSSYNSPLHF

j_gene: TRBJ1-6
v_gene: TRBV5-1
CDR3aa: CASSLGTGNSPLHF

j_gene: TRBJ1-5
v_gene: TRBV19
CDR3aa: CASSTVGAQPQHF

j_gene: TRBJ2-1
v_gene: TRBV28
CDR3aa: CASSRLAGGSNEQFF

j_gene: TRBJ1-1
v_gene: TRBV10-3
CDR3aa: CAITPGQGANTEAFF

j_gene: TRBJ1-6
v_gene: TRBV27
CDR3aa: CASSPNKGQNSPLHF

j_gene: TRBJ1-1
v_gene: TRBV29-1
CDR3aa: CSVATGGDTEAFF

j_gene: TRBJ2-1
v_gene: TRBV11-3
CDR3aa: CASSLDGTSGGSYYNEQFF

j_gene: TRBJ2-7
v_gene: TRBV30
CDR3aa: CAWSVPATVSYEQYF

j_gene: TRBJ1-2
v_gene: TRBV30
CDR3aa: CAWNPGGTSNYGYTF

j_gene: TRBJ1-3
v_gene: TRBV2
CDR3aa: CASSEDRGSNTIYF

j_gene: TRBJ2-1
v_gene: TRBV5-1
CDR3aa: CASSTGLYNEQFF

j_gene: TRBJ1-4
v_gene: TRBV5-1
CDR3aa: CASSYNEGRELFF

j_gene: TRBJ2-5
v_gene: TRBV2
CDR3aa: CASIKEIVGVRETQYF

j_gene: TRBJ2-7
v_gene: TRBV10-2
CDR3aa: CASRASGGSKSYEQYF

j_gene: TRBJ2-3
v_gene: TRBV29-1
CDR3aa: CSVEEGTDTQYF

j_gene: TRBJ1-5
v_gene: TRBV30
CDR3aa: CAWARGAGQNQPQHF

j_gene: TRBJ2-4
v_gene: TRBV28
CDR3aa: CAIFDRAKNIQYF

j_gene: TRBJ1-2
v_gene: TRBV7-2
CDR3aa: CASRSTGGEVWRYGYTF

j_gene: TRBJ2-1
v_gene: TRBV5-4
CDR3aa: CASSSVVVAGGDEQFF

j_gene: TRBJ1-1
v_gene: TRBV6-1
CDR3aa: CASKDRGWYTEAFF

j_gene: TRBJ2-1
v_gene: TRBV5-1
CDR3aa: CASSLAWDRVTYNEQFF

j_gene: TRBJ1-2
v_gene: TRBV6-5
CDR3aa: CASSPAYSNYGYTF

j_gene: .
v_gene: TRBV5-4
CDR3aa: CASSLAGFSYEQYF

j_gene: TRBJ2-4
v_gene: TRBV11-2
CDR3aa: CASSSQGNIQYF

j_gene: TRBJ2-7
v_gene: TRBV7-2
CDR3aa: CASSRWDRPYEQYF

j_gene: TRBJ2-3
v_gene: TRBV5-1
CDR3aa: CASSSPGVVGDTQYF

j_gene: TRBJ1-2
v_gene: TRBV2
CDR3aa: CASSEDTLGYGYTF